This TCR beta chain is drawn from a study of cytomegalovirus exposure and HLA in healthy donors. At collection, donors were nominally healthy, but unrecorded immune exposures were probable. The PCR was carried out with 60 Vbeta primers and 13 Jbeta primers. Produced via immunoSEQ multiplex PCR; TCRdb's table is partial and in-frame only. This table has 130,000 to 150,000 clones, roughly 87% appearing once. Per the germline V gene, CDR1 is LNHDA and CDR2 is SQIVND (reference sequence). This CDR3 has 19 amino acids. J gave up 1 base and V 3 bases, and 11 bases lay outside the gene matches. A word on this clone: Its matching antigen is unknown.

Overall study results and limits: Later analysis suggested links between common viral pathogens and several top significant clusters. A list of 150 or so TCR beta chains associated with cytomegalovirus was given.

The V and J genes are TRBV19 and TRBJ2-7; 14 nucleotides align to TRBD2. Sequenced material: PBMCs. This sequence originates from a man under 40 in good health and CMV-seropositive. This chain's CDR3 is CASSINYGTSGSLSYEQYF. DNA for the CDR3: TGTGCCAGTAGTATCAACTATGGGACTAGCGGGAGCTTGTCCTACGAGCAGTACTTC.